These T cell receptor beta chains were read from a single sample in a study of blood T cell repertoires in COVID-19. Clones were read by immunoSEQ multiplex PCR, and TCRdb kept only the in-frame ones, dropping some. The repertoire consists of about 96,000 clones, with roughly 75% occurring once and the leading ten covering about 8.7%. Input material: peripheral blood. The receptors were sampled from a man aged 50-60 years who had recovered from COVID-19. The CDR3 runs from the conserved cysteine through the conserved F or W. The size of a clone is reported for some rows only, either as once, few or many, or as a class for expanded clones.

j_call v_call clone_size cdr3_aa
TRBJ1-2 TRBV6-4 - CASSVGQGSNPRGYTF
TRBJ2-7 TRBV7-3 - CASSLMNSYEQYF
TRBJ2-7 TRBV7-9 - CASSYLAGGVEQYF
TRBJ2-7 TRBV27 - CASNPRRGQGGYEQYF
TRBJ1-1 TRBV4-1 - CASSLGTAVMNTEAFF
TRBJ2-1 TRBV11-2 - CASSLRTSGGAGEQFF
TRBJ1-6 TRBV30 - CAWEPGGSSYNSPLHF
TRBJ2-5 TRBV10-3 - CAISLSGTGVMDQYF
TRBJ2-1 TRBV28 - CASSFSYEQFF
TRBJ1-1 TRBV30 - CAWGGDEGGEAFF
TRBJ2-2 TRBV27 - CASRWGLNTGELFF
TRBJ1-4 TRBV5-1 - CASSLDPQGASGEKLFF
TRBJ1-1 TRBV12-3/TRBV12-4 - CASRRENTEAFF
TRBJ1-3 TRBV28 few CASSLTAGGWLPTIYF
TRBJ2-6 TRBV30 - CAWSQRQTGANVLTF
TRBJ2-3 TRBV7-6 - CASSLGGRGTDTQYF
TRBJ2-1 TRBV13 - CASSLSPTSGRVGDEQFF
TRBJ1-5 TRBV30 - CAYRTGGAGQPQHF
TRBJ1-2 TRBV7-9 - CASRDRAGYTF
TRBJ2-5 TRBV18 - CASSRQETQYF
TRBJ2-3 TRBV9 - CASSVVRGVGDTDTQYF
TRBJ2-2 TRBV7-2 - CASSLGRGGGTGELFF
TRBJ2-7 TRBV29-1 - CSVSISYEQYF
TRBJ1-5 TRBV5-1 - CASSIGVGQPQHF
TRBJ2-3 TRBV14 - CASSVAASDTQYF
TRBJ2-7 TRBV19 - CASSTTSGSYEQYF
TRBJ1-1 TRBV28 - CASRVQGASDTEAFF
TRBJ2-2 TRBV2 - CASRIRQGATGELFF
TRBJ1-1 TRBV6-5 - CASGIGGTNTEAFF
TRBJ2-1 TRBV24-1 - CATSDSWTSGRANEQFF
TRBJ1-6 TRBV7-2 few CASSLGTGIALRPLHF
TRBJ2-3 TRBV3-1/TRBV3-2 - CASSPGTTDTQYF
TRBJ1-2 TRBV3-1/TRBV3-2 - CASGGGYGYTF